A single T cell receptor (beta chain) is shown here with its context. The data were taken from a study of technical replicates of blood from several donors. Looked up from germline, CDR1 is MGHRA and CDR2 is YSYEKL. This CDR3 has 16 residues. Unmatched junction bases numbered 11, after V lost 0 bases and J lost 9 bases. TCRdb's table, derived via immunoSEQ multiplex PCR, lists solely in-frame clones and lacks some. The sample has 10,000 or so clones; over 85% are singletons. The rearrangement joins TRBV4-1 to TRBJ2-7, with 10 bases identical to TRBD1. The sequencing input was PBMCs. This clonotype was sampled from a human donor in good health. This CDR3 reads CASSQEPGQGLIRQYF. The CDR3 coding sequence is TGCGCCAGCAGCCAAGAACCGGGACAGGGGCTGATTCGGCAGTACTTC.